This T cell receptor beta chain was sequenced during a study of cytomegalovirus exposure and HLA in healthy donors. Study results and caveats: In a later analysis, a missense DCLRE1C variant was linked to TCR beta V- and J-gene trimming. Usually a TCR sequence was rare, but some public TCRs were found in many donors.

This CDR3 spans 15 amino acids. V lost 4 bases and J lost 3; bases outside the gene matches: 5. CDR1 SGHVS and CDR2 FNYEAQ come from the germline V gene. Regarding this clone: The target antigen is unknown.

The PCR employed 60 Vbeta primers together with 13 Jbeta primers. Assay: immunoSEQ multiplex PCR; the TCRdb copy retains only in-frame clones and omits some. The sample has around 91,000 clones; approximately 84% are singletons. This chain connects TRBV7-6 to TRBJ1-2; the match to TRBD1 covers 10 bases. The TCR sequence derives from a man younger than 30 in good health and CMV-seronegative. Input material: PBMCs. CDR3 loop: CASSSLGTGDYGYTF. In DNA, the CDR3 is TGTGCCAGCAGCTCCCTGGGGACAGGGGACTATGGCTACACCTTC.